This TCR beta chain came from a study of T-cell reconstitution after alpha-beta-depleted transplantation in children. Study conclusions and caveats: Fresh T-cell production supplied most of the T-cell counts and diversity seen one year after transplant. Several hundred expanded graft clones reportedly were the source of alpha-beta T cells about two months after transplant. Surviving thymic progenitors and recipient T cells were the source of high TCRbeta diversity at day 60 in some patients.

Preparation of the TCRbeta library was carried out with unique molecular identifiers. TCRdb ran MiXCR on the PCR reads and lists one entry per CDR3 protein. The table has around 580,000 distinct CDR3 sequences, roughly 23% seen once. In this sample, this clonotype turned up many times. Antigen unknown. The germline CDR1 and CDR2 sequences are GTSNPN and SVGIG (reference sequence). The CDR3 is made up of 13 amino acids. V was cut by 0 bases and J by 6 bases, with 9 bases left in between. The receptor comes from a boy in the first two years of life who had a stem cell transplant for acute myeloid leukemia, so the T cells may come from the graft donor. The J gene is TRBJ2-1, the V gene TRBV30; no definite D call. Sample: PBMCs, mostly from graft donor cells, taken 360 days after TCRalphabeta/CD19-depleted stem cell transplant. CDR3 in DNA: TGTGCCTGGAGTGTAGGGAACGGCAATGAGCAGTTCTTC. This translates into CAWSVGNGNEQFF.